This T cell receptor beta chain was profiled in a study of immune evolution from preneoplasia to lung adenocarcinoma. General study results and limits: Later-stage lesions seemingly showed higher T cell density and diversity than normal lung.

Notes on this clone: Its antigen is unknown.

This CDR3 has 13 amino acids. Germline loops: CDR1 KGHSH, CDR2 LQKENI. Trimming shortened V by 6 bases and J by 2 bases, and 10 bases separated the two germline ends. Generated by immunoSEQ multiplex PCR, the TCRdb table keeps only in-frame clones and is missing some. Of around 7,000 clones in the sample, 78% were seen once. The chain links TRBV18 to TRBJ1-1; D unresolved. Source material: FFPE adjacent normal lung tissue. The sequence was collected from a person aged 60-79 years with lung adenocarcinoma. The CDR3 nucleotides read TGTGCCAGCTCTCAAGACCGTAACACTGAAGCTTTCTTT. Protein product: CASSQDRNTEAFF.